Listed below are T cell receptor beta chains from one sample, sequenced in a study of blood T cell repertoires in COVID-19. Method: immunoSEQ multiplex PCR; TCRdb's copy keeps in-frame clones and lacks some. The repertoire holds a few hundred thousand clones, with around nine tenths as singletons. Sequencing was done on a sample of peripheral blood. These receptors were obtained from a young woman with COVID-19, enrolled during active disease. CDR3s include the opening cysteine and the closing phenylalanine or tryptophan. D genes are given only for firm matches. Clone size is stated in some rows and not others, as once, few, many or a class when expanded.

CDR3nt: TGTGCCAGCAGTCCGACTGGGGAGACCCAGTACTTC
CDR3aa: CASSPTGETQYF
v_gene: TRBV28
abundance: -
len: 12
d_gene: -
j_gene: TRBJ2-5

CDR3nt: TGTGCCAGCACTCGGCGGGGGCCGCGGGTGAATTCACCCCTCCACTTT
CDR3aa: CASTRRGPRVNSPLHF
v_gene: TRBV3-1/TRBV3-2
abundance: -
len: 16
d_gene: -
j_gene: TRBJ1-6

CDR3nt: TGCGCCAGCAGCCAAGCGGACAGGGGCACCTACGAGCAGTACTTC
CDR3aa: CASSQADRGTYEQYF
v_gene: TRBV4-1
abundance: once
len: 15
d_gene: TRBD1
j_gene: TRBJ2-7

CDR3nt: TGCGCCAGCAGCCCCCGCAGGGTAGTGACCGGGGAGCTGTTTTTT
CDR3aa: CASSPRRVVTGELFF
v_gene: TRBV4-1
abundance: -
len: 15
d_gene: -
j_gene: TRBJ2-2

CDR3nt: TGTGCCAGCACCCCGGGAGGGGGGTACTATGGCTACACCTTC
CDR3aa: CASTPGGGYYGYTF
v_gene: TRBV27
abundance: once
len: 14
d_gene: -
j_gene: TRBJ1-2

CDR3nt: TGTGCCAGCAGCTTGGGCCCGGGACAGCTCTACGAGCAGTACTTC
CDR3aa: CASSLGPGQLYEQYF
v_gene: TRBV5-4
abundance: once
len: 15
d_gene: TRBD1
j_gene: TRBJ2-7

CDR3nt: TGCAGCGTTCAACGGGACAGGGGAACTGAAGCTTTCTTT
CDR3aa: CSVQRDRGTEAFF
v_gene: TRBV29-1
abundance: -
len: 13
d_gene: TRBD1
j_gene: TRBJ1-1

CDR3nt: TGTGCCAGCAGCTTAGGACAGGGTTTTAACTATGGCTACACCTTC
CDR3aa: CASSLGQGFNYGYTF
v_gene: TRBV7-2
abundance: -
len: 15
d_gene: TRBD1
j_gene: TRBJ1-2

CDR3nt: TGTGCCAGCAGCCAACAAAAGGGACTAGCGGGGGAGCAGTACTTC
CDR3aa: CASSQQKGLAGEQYF
v_gene: TRBV3-1/TRBV3-2
abundance: -
len: 15
d_gene: TRBD2
j_gene: TRBJ2-7

CDR3nt: TGTGCCAGCAGCCAAGAAAGGGGGCGCGCTGAAGCTTTCTTT
CDR3aa: CASSQERGRAEAFF
v_gene: TRBV4-2
abundance: once
len: 14
d_gene: TRBD1
j_gene: TRBJ1-1

CDR3nt: TGTGCCAGCAGCCAAGAGAGCCTAGCGGTTTACGAGCAGTACTTC
CDR3aa: CASSQESLAVYEQYF
v_gene: TRBV3-1/TRBV3-2
abundance: once
len: 15
d_gene: TRBD2
j_gene: TRBJ2-7

CDR3nt: TGTGCCAGCGGGCGTCCTTCCGGGACCCAGTACTTC
CDR3aa: CASGRPSGTQYF
v_gene: TRBV12-3/TRBV12-4
abundance: -
len: 12
d_gene: -
j_gene: TRBJ2-5

CDR3nt: TGTGCCAGCAGCTTGTTCCCGAGCGGGGGGGTCTACGAGCAGTACTTC
CDR3aa: CASSLFPSGGVYEQYF
v_gene: TRBV11-2
abundance: -
len: 16
d_gene: TRBD2
j_gene: TRBJ2-7

CDR3nt: TGTGCCAGTAGTCAGGGGACACCCGCCTACGAGCAGTACTTC
CDR3aa: CASSQGTPAYEQYF
v_gene: TRBV19
abundance: -
len: 14
d_gene: -
j_gene: TRBJ2-7

CDR3nt: TGTGCCAGCAGCTTAGCTAACTCTGGAAACACCATATATTTT
CDR3aa: CASSLANSGNTIYF
v_gene: TRBV5-4
abundance: -
len: 14
d_gene: -
j_gene: TRBJ1-3

CDR3nt: TGTGCCAGCACCTACTCCGGGGGGCCAACGTCCTACGAGCAGTACTTC
CDR3aa: CASTYSGGPTSYEQYF
v_gene: TRBV27
abundance: -
len: 16
d_gene: -
j_gene: TRBJ2-7

CDR3nt: TGTGCCAGCTCCGACCAGGCCCTCTATCAGCCCCAGCATTTT
CDR3aa: CASSDQALYQPQHF
v_gene: TRBV6-5
abundance: few
len: 14
d_gene: -
j_gene: TRBJ1-5

CDR3nt: TGTGCCAGCAGTGAACAGAACCTCTCTGGAAACACCATATATTTT
CDR3aa: CASSEQNLSGNTIYF
v_gene: TRBV2
abundance: -
len: 15
d_gene: -
j_gene: TRBJ1-3

CDR3nt: TGTGCCAGCACCGACGGGCGCGGGGGCCGGAGGGAGACCCAGTACTTC
CDR3aa: CASTDGRGGRRETQYF
v_gene: TRBV28
abundance: once
len: 16
d_gene: -
j_gene: TRBJ2-5

CDR3nt: TGTGCCAGCAGCACTAGCGGGGATACCTACGAGCAGTACTTC
CDR3aa: CASSTSGDTYEQYF
v_gene: TRBV13
abundance: -
len: 14
d_gene: TRBD2
j_gene: TRBJ2-7

CDR3nt: TGTGCCAGCAGCCAGGAGTGGACGGGATATCAGCCCCAGCATTTT
CDR3aa: CASSQEWTGYQPQHF
v_gene: TRBV27
abundance: -
len: 15
d_gene: -
j_gene: TRBJ1-5

CDR3nt: TGTGCCAGCAGCCCTCAAACGAGGGGGTCGGATACGCAGTATTTT
CDR3aa: CASSPQTRGSDTQYF
v_gene: TRBV5-4
abundance: -
len: 15
d_gene: -
j_gene: TRBJ2-3

CDR3nt: TGTGCCAGCAGTTTAGACAGGGGTGGCAATCAGCCCCAGCATTTT
CDR3aa: CASSLDRGGNQPQHF
v_gene: TRBV27
abundance: -
len: 15
d_gene: TRBD1
j_gene: TRBJ1-5

CDR3nt: TGTGCCAGCAGTGGGGGGGGGCGGGCTTGGAACTATGGCTACACCTTC
CDR3aa: CASSGGGRAWNYGYTF
v_gene: TRBV6-1
abundance: -
len: 16
d_gene: -
j_gene: TRBJ1-2

CDR3nt: TGTGCCAAAAGACAGCTTCAACGCACTGAAGCTTTCTTT
CDR3aa: CAKRQLQRTEAFF
v_gene: TRBV27
abundance: -
len: 13
d_gene: -
j_gene: TRBJ1-1

CDR3nt: TGCAGCGTCCTACAGGGACAGAAGAACACTGAAGCTTTCTTT
CDR3aa: CSVLQGQKNTEAFF
v_gene: TRBV29-1
abundance: -
len: 14
d_gene: TRBD1
j_gene: TRBJ1-1

CDR3nt: TGTGCCAGCAGGGCGGGGACAGGGCGGCCCTCGGCCCAGCATTTT
CDR3aa: CASRAGTGRPSAQHF
v_gene: TRBV6-6
abundance: -
len: 15
d_gene: TRBD1
j_gene: TRBJ1-5

CDR3nt: TGTGCCAGCAGCGTAGGGGCAGAAAATCAGCCCCAGCATTTT
CDR3aa: CASSVGAENQPQHF
v_gene: TRBV9
abundance: -
len: 14
d_gene: -
j_gene: TRBJ1-5

CDR3nt: TGCGCCAGCAGCTTAACCGGGACAGGGCTTAATTCACCCCTCCACTTT
CDR3aa: CASSLTGTGLNSPLHF
v_gene: TRBV5-1
abundance: -
len: 16
d_gene: TRBD1
j_gene: TRBJ1-6

CDR3nt: TGCGCCAGCAGCTTGGGGGCCGGACAGCCCCAGCATTTT
CDR3aa: CASSLGAGQPQHF
v_gene: TRBV5-1
abundance: -
len: 13
d_gene: -
j_gene: TRBJ1-5

CDR3nt: TGCAGCGCCCGGGACAGGGGTGACTATGGCTACACCTTC
CDR3aa: CSARDRGDYGYTF
v_gene: TRBV29-1
abundance: -
len: 13
d_gene: TRBD1
j_gene: TRBJ1-2

CDR3nt: TGCGCCAGCAGCCCCCTAGGACAGGTGGGGAACACTGAAGCTTTCTTT
CDR3aa: CASSPLGQVGNTEAFF
v_gene: TRBV5-1
abundance: -
len: 16
d_gene: TRBD1
j_gene: TRBJ1-1

CDR3nt: TGTGCCAGCACTGACAGGGGGCGCGCCTACGAGCAGTACTTC
CDR3aa: CASTDRGRAYEQYF
v_gene: TRBV7-8
abundance: once
len: 14
d_gene: TRBD1
j_gene: TRBJ2-7

CDR3nt: TGCGCCAGCAGCTTTGGAGGGACAGGGGGTGAAAAACTGTTTTTT
CDR3aa: CASSFGGTGGEKLFF
v_gene: TRBV5-1
abundance: -
len: 15
d_gene: TRBD1
j_gene: TRBJ1-4

CDR3nt: TGTGCCAGCAGCCAGGGGACTTTGGGGTACCCTGAAGCTTTCTTT
CDR3aa: CASSQGTLGYPEAFF
v_gene: TRBV3-1/TRBV3-2
abundance: once
len: 15
d_gene: -
j_gene: TRBJ1-1

CDR3nt: TGCGCCAGCAGCCAAGACAATCTACGGAAGGGAGGGCGGGAAAAACTGTTTTTT
CDR3aa: CASSQDNLRKGGREKLFF
v_gene: TRBV4-1
abundance: -
len: 18
d_gene: -
j_gene: TRBJ1-4

CDR3nt: TGTGCCAGCAGCCCGGACAGTAATCAGCCCCAGCATTTT
CDR3aa: CASSPDSNQPQHF
v_gene: TRBV12-3/TRBV12-4
abundance: -
len: 13
d_gene: -
j_gene: TRBJ1-5

CDR3nt: TGTGCAAGTCGCTTAAGGGGGCCAACCCAGCCCCAGCATTTT
CDR3aa: CASRLRGPTQPQHF
v_gene: TRBV12-2
abundance: -
len: 14
d_gene: -
j_gene: TRBJ1-5

CDR3nt: TGCAGCGTTGAGCTTCGAGGGCCAGATACGCAGTATTTT
CDR3aa: CSVELRGPDTQYF
v_gene: TRBV29-1
abundance: -
len: 13
d_gene: -
j_gene: TRBJ2-3

CDR3nt: TGTGCCAGCAGCGTAGTCCCAGGTTGGGGCTACACCTTC
CDR3aa: CASSVVPGWGYTF
v_gene: TRBV9
abundance: -
len: 13
d_gene: -
j_gene: TRBJ1-2

CDR3nt: TGTGCCAGCAGTATGGAGAGGGCCGGACAAGAGACCCAGTACTTC
CDR3aa: CASSMERAGQETQYF
v_gene: TRBV6-2/TRBV6-3
abundance: -
len: 15
d_gene: -
j_gene: TRBJ2-5

CDR3nt: TGTGCCACCAGGGCTCTGGACGGGGATTCACCCCTCCACTTT
CDR3aa: CATRALDGDSPLHF
v_gene: TRBV15
abundance: -
len: 14
d_gene: -
j_gene: TRBJ1-6

CDR3nt: TGTGCCAGCACGCTTCAGGGATATAGCAATCAGCCCCAGCATTTT
CDR3aa: CASTLQGYSNQPQHF
v_gene: TRBV6-5
abundance: -
len: 15
d_gene: -
j_gene: TRBJ1-5

CDR3nt: TGCGCCAGCAGCCAGGGTGGACAGTACACTGAAGCTTTCTTT
CDR3aa: CASSQGGQYTEAFF
v_gene: TRBV4-1
abundance: -
len: 14
d_gene: -
j_gene: TRBJ1-1

CDR3nt: TGTGCCAGCAGGTCGGTAGCCTACGAGCAGTACTTC
CDR3aa: CASRSVAYEQYF
v_gene: TRBV2
abundance: -
len: 12
d_gene: -
j_gene: TRBJ2-7

CDR3nt: TGCGCCAGCAGCCCCGTATCGGGCGGGGCCCAAGAGACCCAGTACTTC
CDR3aa: CASSPVSGGAQETQYF
v_gene: TRBV5-1
abundance: -
len: 16
d_gene: -
j_gene: TRBJ2-5

CDR3nt: TGTGCCAGCTCACCTGGGACTAGCGGGGGAGCTCGGAATACGCAGTATTTT
CDR3aa: CASSPGTSGGARNTQYF
v_gene: TRBV18
abundance: -
len: 17
d_gene: TRBD2
j_gene: TRBJ2-3

CDR3nt: TGTGCCAGCAGGTTGGACAGGGAGAGAGTTAACGAGCAGTACTTC
CDR3aa: CASRLDRERVNEQYF
v_gene: TRBV6-5
abundance: -
len: 15
d_gene: TRBD1
j_gene: TRBJ2-7